This is a list of T cell receptor beta chains from one sample in a study of T cells in Graves' hyperthyroidism and ophthalmopathy. TCRdb itself ran the multiplex PCR reads through MiXCR, one entry per CDR3 protein. In the table there are some 98,000 distinct CDR3 sequences, about 40% of which are singletons. Sequencing used peripheral blood or thyroid tissue (not recorded which). The receptors come from a woman in her twenties or thirties with Graves' hyperthyroidism. The CDR3 runs from the conserved cysteine through the conserved F or W. D genes are given only for firm matches. Size is stated for part of the rows, as once, few or many counts, or as a class when the clone is expanded.

CDR3aa | CDR3nt | j_gene | abundance | d_gene | v_gene
CASSLASTRGDYGYTF | TGTGCCAGCAGCTTGGCCTCCACCAGGGGAGACTATGGCTACACCTTC | TRBJ1-2 | many | . | TRBV5-8
CASTIEGSTGELFF | TGTGCCAGCACAATAGAGGGCTCCACCGGGGAGCTGTTTTTT | TRBJ2-2 | many | . | TRBV6-6
CAISDVREQYF | TGTGCCATCAGTGATGTTCGGGAGCAGTACTTC | TRBJ2-7 | many | . | TRBV10-3
CASSLLGGAFNEKLFF | TGTGCCAGCAGTTTACTAGGGGGCGCGTTTAATGAAAAACTGTTTTTT | TRBJ1-4 | many | TRBD1 | TRBV27
CASSSHVGTGYTGANVLTF | TGTGCCAGCAGCTCACATGTGGGGACAGGCTACACCGGGGCCAACGTCCTGACTTTC | TRBJ2-6 | . | TRBD1 | TRBV7-9
CASSRLISPLHF | TGTGCCAGCAGCCGTCTAATCTCGCCCCTCCACTTT | TRBJ1-6 | many | . | TRBV3-1
CSAREGWAQYF | TGCAGTGCTAGAGAAGGGTGGGCCCAGTACTTC | TRBJ2-5 | . | . | TRBV20-1
CASSSSQFTGELFF | TGTGCCAGCAGCTCATCGCAGTTCACCGGGGAGCTGTTTTTT | TRBJ2-2 | . | . | TRBV7-9
CASSLSPEGSPLHF | TGTGCCAGCAGCTTATCCCCGGAAGGGTCACCCCTCCACTTT | TRBJ1-6 | . | . | TRBV7-3
CSAGTSGIYEQYF | TGCAGTGCTGGGACTAGCGGGATATACGAGCAGTACTTC | TRBJ2-7 | . | TRBD2 | TRBV20-1
CASTRALGVGGPDYGYTF | TGTGCCAGCACCAGGGCCCTGGGGGTGGGGGGGCCCGACTATGGCTACACCTTC | TRBJ1-2 | many | . | TRBV12-3/TRBV12-4
CASSQAGTGDYGYTF | TGTGCCAGCTCACAAGCCGGGACAGGGGACTATGGCTACACCTTC | TRBJ1-2 | few | TRBD1 | TRBV18
CAGSLVSRAGELFF | TGTGCCGGCAGTCTGGTCAGCCGGGCCGGGGAGCTGTTTTTT | TRBJ2-2 | . | . | TRBV6-1
CASGLGVVEAQYF | TGTGCCAGCGGCCTAGGGGTTGTGGAGGCCCAGTACTTC | TRBJ2-5 | . | . | TRBV7-9
CSARGRVETQYF | TGCAGTGCTAGGGGCAGGGTGGAGACCCAGTACTTC | TRBJ2-5 | medium-sized | . | TRBV20-1
CASRPALNEKLFF | TGTGCCAGCAGACCAGCCCTGAATGAAAAACTGTTTTTT | TRBJ1-4 | many | . | TRBV7-9
CASSPGQGHTEAFF | TGCGCCAGCAGCCCCGGACAGGGACACACTGAAGCTTTCTTT | TRBJ1-1 | . | TRBD1 | TRBV5-1
CASSPPGTQYF | TGTGCCAGCAGCCCCCCGGGGACCCAGTACTTC | TRBJ2-5 | . | . | TRBV7-9
CASSSAGGLFF | TGTGCCAGCAGTTCCGCGGGGGGGCTGTTTTTT | TRBJ2-2 | . | TRBD2 | TRBV7-9
CASSLWEGSYEQYF | TGCGCCAGCAGCTTGTGGGAGGGGAGCTACGAGCAGTACTTC | TRBJ2-7 | many | TRBD2 | TRBV5-1
CASSLGRMNTEAFF | TGTGCCAGCAGCTTAGGACGGATGAACACTGAAGCTTTCTTT | TRBJ1-1 | many | . | TRBV11-2
CSAGGGVDSPLHF | TGCAGTGCTGGAGGGGGCGTGGATTCACCCCTCCACTTT | TRBJ1-6 | . | TRBD1 | TRBV20-1
CASRPTGGSQPQHF | TGTGCCAGCAGACCCACAGGGGGGAGTCAGCCCCAGCATTTT | TRBJ1-5 | many | TRBD1 | TRBV6-6
CASRKDRGDGFTF | TGTGCCAGCAGAAAGGACAGAGGTGATGGCTTCACCTTC | TRBJ1-2 | . | . | TRBV2
CASSSGGGTEASF | TGTGCCAGCAGCTCCGGAGGTGGCACTGAAGCTTCCTTT | TRBJ1-1 | . | . | TRBV7-8
CASSDGRGRAYSPLHF | TGTGCCAGTAGTGATGGACGCGGGAGGGCGTACTCACCCCTCCACTTT | TRBJ1-6 | . | . | TRBV19
CASSSSSGTREQYF | TGTGCCAGCAGTTCTTCTAGCGGGACACGCGAGCAGTACTTC | TRBJ2-7 | few | TRBD2 | TRBV12-3/TRBV12-4
CASTLYWGGAGNQPQHF | TGTGCCAGCACCCTATACTGGGGGGGGGCAGGGAATCAGCCCCAGCATTTT | TRBJ1-5 | . | . | TRBV12-3/TRBV12-4
CSVKDRSSYEQYF | TGCAGTGTTAAGGACCGGAGCTCCTACGAGCAGTACTTC | TRBJ2-7 | many | . | TRBV20-1
CACSLQGQGLVEQYF | TGTGCCTGCAGCTTACAGGGACAGGGTCTGGTCGAGCAGTACTTC | TRBJ2-7 | many | TRBD1 | TRBV7-9
CAISAGSTLSGANVLTF | TGTGCCATCAGCGCGGGCAGTACTCTCTCTGGGGCCAACGTCCTGACTTTC | TRBJ2-6 | . | . | TRBV10-3
CASSLRVGREQYF | TGCGCCAGCAGCCTAAGGGTGGGTAGGGAGCAGTACTTC | TRBJ2-7 | many | . | TRBV4-1
CASSDGTGGGQETQYF | TGTGCCAGCAGCGACGGGACAGGGGGTGGCCAAGAGACCCAGTACTTC | TRBJ2-5 | . | TRBD1 | TRBV9
CASSEGGPWTEAFF | TGTGCCAGCAGTGAGGGGGGTCCGTGGACTGAAGCTTTCTTT | TRBJ1-1 | many | . | TRBV6-1
CASSTGQGGYEQYF | TGTGCCAGCAGTACCGGACAGGGAGGGTACGAGCAGTACTTC | TRBJ2-7 | . | . | TRBV9
CAISADRGLYEQYF | TGTGCCATCAGCGCGGACAGGGGTCTGTACGAGCAGTACTTC | TRBJ2-7 | few | TRBD1 | TRBV10-3
CASRRSNQPQHF | TGTGCCAGCAGGCGAAGCAATCAGCCCCAGCATTTT | TRBJ1-5 | medium-sized | . | TRBV6-6
CSARRAQYF | TGCAGTGCTAGGCGAGCCCAGTACTTC | TRBJ2-5 | . | . | TRBV20-1
CASSRGGWGNHPQHF | TGTGCCAGCAGTCGAGGGGGCTGGGGCAATCACCCCCAGCATTTT | TRBJ1-5 | many | TRBD1 | TRBV7-8
CASSLISPSGSIYEQYF | TGCGCCAGCAGCTTGATCAGTCCCAGCGGGAGTATATACGAGCAGTACTTC | TRBJ2-7 | many | TRBD2 | TRBV5-1
CASSEGWWAGGGQETQYF | TGTGCCAGCAGTGAAGGCTGGTGGGCGGGAGGTGGCCAAGAGACCCAGTACTTC | TRBJ2-5 | many | TRBD2 | TRBV6-5
CASSLGANTGELYF | TGTGCCAGCAGCTTAGGTGCGAACACCGGGGAGCTGTACTTC | TRBJ2-7 | . | . | TRBV7-9
CASSQDIVGGQPQHF | TGTGCCAGCAGCCAGGACATCGTGGGCGGTCAGCCCCAGCATTTT | TRBJ1-5 | many | . | TRBV28
CASSLTGRDEQYF | TGTGCCAGCAGTCTGACAGGGCGGGACGAGCAGTACTTC | TRBJ2-7 | many | TRBD1 | TRBV6-5
CASSDSGSSTDTQYF | TGTGCCAGCAGCGATAGCGGGAGCAGCACAGATACGCAGTATTTT | TRBJ2-3 | many | TRBD2 | TRBV7-6
CASSQDNLPNMFTEAFF | TGTGCCAGCAGCCAAGATAACCTCCCGAATATGTTCACTGAAGCTTTCTTT | TRBJ1-1 | many | . | TRBV14
CAIRTGTGTKGYEQYF | TGTGCCATCAGGACCGGGACAGGAACCAAGGGCTACGAGCAGTACTTC | TRBJ2-7 | many | TRBD1 | TRBV10-3
CASSIPGNTVAFF | TGTGCCAGTAGCATCCCGGGGAACACTGTAGCTTTCTTT | TRBJ1-1 | . | . | TRBV19
CASSPGTGESPLHF | TGTGCCAGCAGTCCTGGGACAGGGGAATCACCCCTCCACTTT | TRBJ1-6 | many | TRBD1 | TRBV12-3/TRBV12-4